The 10 T cell receptor beta chains listed next were all sequenced from one sample in a study of patients and donors after allogeneic stem cell transplantation. TCRdb used MiXCR to reprocess the RT-PCR reads, holding one entry per CDR3 protein. In the table there are over 350,000 distinct CDR3 sequences, around 15% of which are singletons. Sample: blood, either unsorted or a sorted T cell fraction (not recorded which). These receptors all stem from a human donor who was either an allogeneic HSCT recipient or a stem cell or donor lymphocyte infusion donor (not recorded which). It is not recorded whose cells these are; they may come from a transplant donor.

This clonotype was detected only a few times. The J gene is TRBJ2-1, the V gene TRBV6-2 or TRBV6-3; the D is unclear. The length of the CDR3 is 12 residues. Germline CDR1 MNHEY, CDR2 SVGEGT. The V end was cut by 6 bases, the J end by 7 bases, with 10 bases between. This chain's CDR3 is CASSRYGNEQFF. CDR3 coding DNA: TGTGCCAGCAGCCGGTATGGGAATGAGCAGTTCTTC.

The chain combines TRBV7-3 with TRBJ2-1; 15 bases are shared with TRBD2. CDR3 length: 18 amino acids. V dropped 4 bases and J dropped 9; count of bases not matched to a gene: 13. The germline CDR1 and CDR2 sequences are SGHTA and FQGTGA. The CDR3 spells CASSSGLAGGPSDSEQFF. CDR3 nucleotide sequence: TGTGCCAGCAGCTCCGGACTAGCGGGGGGGCCGTCGGATTCTGAGCAGTTCTTC.

Here the CDR3 reads CASSPGLAGGRETQYF. CDR3 DNA sequence: TGCGCCAGCAGCCCGGGACTAGCGGGGGGGCGGGAGACCCAGTACTTC. The V call is TRBV4-1, the J call TRBJ2-5; TRBD2 agrees at 16 bases. Germline-derived CDR1 and CDR2 are MGHRA and YSYEKL. Trimming took 4 bases from V and 5 from J; bases not matched to a gene: 4. The CDR3 length is 16 residues.

The CDR3 nucleotides read TGTGCCAGCAGCCATATTATCACCGGGACAGTCTCCTACAATGAGCAGTTCTTC. This codes for CASSHIITGTVSYNEQFF. This chain links TRBV3-1 with TRBJ2-1; 7 nucleotides line up with TRBD1. The CDR3 spans 18 residues. V lost 3 bases and J lost 0; bases outside the gene matches: 11. Germline V gene data show CDR1 as LGHDT and CDR2 as YNNKEL (reference sequence).

The chain has TRBV30 and TRBJ1-6, with TRBD1 matching 7 bases. Per germline, CDR1 GTSNPN and CDR2 SVGIG (reference sequence). The CDR3 length is 13 residues. V was clipped by 3 bases and J by 7 bases; unmatched bases: 3. Here the CDR3 reads CAWSEGANSPLHF. The CDR3 nucleotides are TGTGCCTGGAGCGAGGGGGCAAATTCACCCCTCCACTTT. The full variable domain, in which reference TRBV30 and TRBJ1-6 provide the parts outside the CDR3, is SQTIHQWPATLVQPVGSPLSLECTVEGTSNPNLYWYRQAAGRGLQLLFYSVGIGQISSEVPQNLSASRPQDRQFILSSKKLLLSDSGFYLCAWSEGANSPLHFGNGTRLTVT.

The chain links TRBV7-9 to TRBJ2-7, with D hard to call. Trimming took 5 bases from V and 10 from J, leaving 12 bases between them. The CDR3 extends over 11 amino acids. Germline CDR1 is SEHNR and CDR2 is FQNEAQ (reference sequence). The CDR3 sequence is CASSTPGLQYF. The CDR3, as DNA: TGTGCCAGCAGCACTCCGGGTCTACAGTACTTC. The complete variable domain, with remaining parts taken from reference TRBV7-9 and TRBJ2-7, reads DTGVSQNPRHKITKRGQNVTFRCDPISEHNRLYWYRQTLGQGPEFLTYFQNEAQLEKSRLLSDRFSAERPKGSFSTLEIQRTEQGDSAMYLCASSTPGLQYFGPGTRLTVT.

This clonotype occurred many times. V is TRBV4-1 and J is TRBJ2-1; TRBD1 matches 8 bases. CDR1 and CDR2 from the germline V gene are MGHRA and YSYEKL. This CDR3 is built from 15 residues. Unmatched junction bases numbered 3, after V lost 1 base and J lost 4 bases. CDR3 in DNA: TGCGCCAGCAGCCAAGTCAACAGGGGGTACAATGAGCAGTTCTTC. Protein product: CASSQVNRGYNEQFF.

This clonotype came up a few times. V is TRBV20-1 and J is TRBJ1-2; D is undetermined. The V gene lost 1 base and the J gene lost 4 bases, with 7 bases spanning the gap. Germline CDR1 and CDR2: DFQATT and SNEGSKA (reference sequence). This CDR3 comprises 12 residues. DNA of the CDR3: TGCAGTGCTAGAGGGCACTCCTATGGCTACACCTTC. Protein sequence: CSARGHSYGYTF.

The V gene is TRBV19, the J gene TRBJ1-2; D call uncertain. CDR3 size: 13 residues. V was pared by 3 bases and J by 4 bases, with 9 bases between. Germline V gene data show CDR1 as LNHDA and CDR2 as SQIVND (reference sequence). CDR3 sequence reads: CASSIGGSYGYTF. DNA for the CDR3: TGTGCCAGTAGTATTGGTGGAAGCTATGGCTACACCTTC.

This clonotype was recorded many times. The chain joins TRBV5-1 to TRBJ2-2; D not resolved. Germline V CDR1 and CDR2: SGHRS, YFSETQ. The CDR3 sequence is 15 residues long. Trimming left V 0 bases short and J 0 bases short, with 6 bases between. CDR3 sequence: CASSLASSNTGELFF. DNA for the CDR3: TGCGCCAGCAGCTTGGCCTCATCGAACACCGGGGAGCTGTTTTTT.